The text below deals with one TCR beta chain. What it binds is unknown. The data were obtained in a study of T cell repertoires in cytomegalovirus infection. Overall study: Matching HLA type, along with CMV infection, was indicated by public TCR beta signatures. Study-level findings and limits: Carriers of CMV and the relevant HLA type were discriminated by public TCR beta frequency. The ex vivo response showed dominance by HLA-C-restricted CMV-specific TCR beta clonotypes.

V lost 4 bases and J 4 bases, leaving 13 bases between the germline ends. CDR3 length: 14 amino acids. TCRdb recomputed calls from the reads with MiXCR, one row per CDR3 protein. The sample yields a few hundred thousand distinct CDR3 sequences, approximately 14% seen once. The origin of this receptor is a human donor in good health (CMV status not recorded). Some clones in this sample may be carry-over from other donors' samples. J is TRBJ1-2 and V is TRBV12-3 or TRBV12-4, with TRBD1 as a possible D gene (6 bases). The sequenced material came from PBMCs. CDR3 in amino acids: CASSSPDSFYGYTF. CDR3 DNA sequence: TGTGCCAGCAGTTCACCGGACAGTTTCTATGGCTACACCTTC.